This T cell receptor (beta chain) was found in a study of blood T cell repertoires in COVID-19. Whole-study context: Acute and convalescent COVID-19 samples came from the United States, Italy and Spain.

Assignments of participants to cohorts depended upon their own reported clinical history. TCRdb's copy holds only in-frame clones and misses some; the assay was immunoSEQ multiplex PCR. The top ten clones hold about 1.1% of a sample with fewer than 300,000 clones, 90% of them seen once. The sequence came from a woman under 40 who had recovered from COVID-19. Specimen: PBMCs or T cells enriched from blood (not recorded which).

CDR3 sequence (DNA): TGTGCCAGCAGTTCCGGGACTAGCGGGAATCATCCTATGTTCTTC. Translating gives CASSSGTSGNHPMFF. The V call is TRBV28, the J call TRBJ2-1, with 13 bases identical to TRBD2. Germline CDR1 is MDHEN and CDR2 is SYDVKM. This CDR3 region has 15 residues. After removal of 4 bases from V and 15 bases from J, the junction contained 12 bases not matched to a gene.